This section outlines one TCR beta chain sequence together with its context. Its antigen remains unknown. The method was immunoSEQ multiplex PCR; TCRdb's version includes in-frame clones alone and lacks a portion of them. In the table there are some 140,000 clones, roughly 86% of which are singletons. The roughly 120-subject validation cohort, separate from the approximately 670-subject first cohort, included the donors. The CDR3 runs to 14 residues. CDR1 is SNHLY, CDR2 FYNNEI, per germline. Trimming cost V 6 bases and J 4 bases; bases outside gene matches: 8. This sample is drawn from a study of cytomegalovirus exposure and HLA in healthy donors. Study-wide points: Many donors carried some public TCRs, although rarity characterized most TCR sequences.

V and J are TRBV2 and TRBJ2-7; 8 nucleotides line up with TRBD1. Sequencing was done on a sample of PBMCs. This TCR was recovered from a woman in her twenties or thirties in good health and CMV-seronegative. The CDR3 here is CASRRQGSLYEQYF. The CDR3 DNA is TGTGCCAGCAGACGACAGGGGAGTTTATACGAGCAGTACTTC.